This T cell receptor (beta chain) was identified in a study of T-cell reconstitution after alpha-beta-depleted transplantation in children (dated by TCRdb to the mid-2010s). Regarding the study in general: The study quantitatively tracked T-cell immune reconstitution after TCRalphabeta/CD19-depleted allogeneic hematopoietic cell transplantation in children using TCR repertoire profiling.

Library creation used PCR. The sequencer listed for this sample is Illumina HiSeq 2500. Molecular barcoding was employed in the preparation of TCR libraries, with unique molecular identifiers being used to normalize TCRbeta repertoire quantification. TCRdb reworked the public reads: Q25 trimming with fastp, MiXCR clone assembly, productive beta chains retained. Identical CDR3 protein sequences are pooled into one entry, listed with their most common genes and DNA. The sample yields around 270,000 distinct CDR3 sequences; 10% were counted once. 7% to 9.5% of the sample rests with the top ten. This clonotype appeared many times. No cognate antigen has been identified for it. The record has no base qualities; no much larger clone is one base away. Between the V and J ends, shortened by 2 bases and 2 bases respectively, the junction contains 10 bases. The CDR3 measures 14 amino acids from cysteine to phenylalanine. The DNA shown is the 42-base CDR3, in frame from base 1. The germline V gene yields SGHDT for CDR1 and YYEEEE for CDR2.

The treatment or condition label, as the study defines it: allogeneic hematopoietic cell transplantation with graft depleted of TCRalphabeta T cells and CD19 B cells. The children who served as transplant recipients had been given grafts of TCRalphabeta/CD19-depleted allogeneic hematopoietic cells. Beyond this particular receptor, the publication reports: Apparently early alphabetaT-cell count recovery about two months after transplant reportedly relied on only several hundred rapidly expanded clones derived from non-depleted graft cells. In some patients, high TCRbeta diversity at day 60 was attributed to recipient T cells and intrathymic progenitors that had survived conditioning. The frequencies of hyperexpanded clones fell over the following months, and after one year, T-cell counts and TCRbeta diversity were mostly attributed to newly produced T cells.

This chain is built from TRBV5-6 and TRBJ1-2; no confident D gene assignment can be made. The TCR was taken from a boy younger than two with acute myeloid leukemia, due to receive a stem cell transplant. The input for sequencing was PBMCs, taken before TCRalphabeta/CD19-depleted stem cell transplant. The bases read TGTGCCAGCAGCTTATATGAGGTAAACTATGGCTACACCTTC. Protein translation: CASSLYEVNYGYTF.